What follows are 28 T cell receptor beta chains derived from one specimen sequenced in a study of T cell repertoires in cytomegalovirus infection. No antigen has been assigned to these receptors. TCRdb passed the reads through MiXCR, listing each CDR3 protein once. The sample yields about 890,000 distinct CDR3 sequences, 30% to 40% seen once. This specimen consisted of cultured CD8+ T cells from PBMCs, obtained from culture after CMV antigen stimulation. Every receptor here comes from a human donor in good health (CMV status not recorded). Some clones in this sample may be carry-over from other donors' samples.

The genes are TRBV20-1 and TRBJ1-1, with 8 bases identical to TRBD1. Losses at the gene ends were 4 bases for V and 4 bases for J; bases not matched to a gene: 5. The CDR3 is made up of 13 amino acids. CDR1 DFQATT and CDR2 SNEGSKA come from the germline V gene (reference sequence). The CDR3: CSATTGEGTEAFF. The CDR3 region has the DNA TGCAGTGCTACGACAGGGGAAGGCACTGAAGCTTTCTTT.

This clonotype was counted a few times. The chain uses TRBV6-2 or TRBV6-3 and TRBJ2-3; 10 bases fit TRBD2. Germline CDR1 reads MNHEY; CDR2 reads SVGEGT. Trimming cost V 3 bases and J 0 bases; bases outside gene matches: 9. This CDR3 contains 18 residues. CDR3 DNA sequence: TGTGCCAGCAGTTATAATCCTAGCGGGGGCATTAGCACAGATACGCAGTATTTT. It is translated as CASSYNPSGGISTDTQYF.

The chain recombines TRBV4-3 with TRBJ2-2, with 7 positions matching TRBD1. The length of the CDR3 is 15 residues. Germline loops: CDR1 LGHNA, CDR2 YSLEER. The V gene end was trimmed by 3 bases and the J gene end by 4 bases; junction bases not matched to a gene: 5. The CDR3 loop is CASSQDSGGTGELFF. CDR3 DNA sequence: TGCGCCAGCAGCCAGGATTCAGGGGGCACCGGGGAGCTGTTTTTT.

The V and J genes are TRBV4-1 and TRBJ2-1, with D possibly matching TRBD2 (6 bases). CDR3 size: 16 residues. Germline CDR1 reads MGHRA; CDR2 reads YSYEKL. Trimming took 1 base from V and 4 from J, leaving 14 bases between them. As DNA, the CDR3 is TGCGCCAGCAGCCAAGGAATTGCGGGACCATACAATGAGCAGTTCTTC. Its translation is CASSQGIAGPYNEQFF.

The rearrangement links TRBV20-1 to TRBJ2-1; TRBD2 matches 10 bases. The CDR3 consists of 16 residues. The V and J ends lost 5 bases and 3 bases, in that order; junction bases with no gene match: 10. Germline V gene sequence: CDR1 DFQATT, CDR2 SNEGSKA (reference sequence). The chain's CDR3 is CSAGTSGIRIYNEQFF. CDR3 nucleotide sequence: TGCAGTGCTGGTACTAGCGGGATCCGCATCTACAATGAGCAGTTCTTC.

This clonotype was counted between two and nine times. This chain links TRBV19 with TRBJ1-2, with D possibly TRBD1 on 6 matching bases. Germline V gives CDR1 LNHDA, CDR2 SQIVND (reference sequence). The CDR3 has 14 amino acids. The V gene lost 6 bases and the J gene lost 4 bases, with 15 bases spanning the gap. CDR3: CASSSQGFGYGYTF. The CDR3 nucleotides are TGTGCCAGTAGCTCACAGGGATTCGGCTATGGCTACACCTTC.

This chain links TRBV7-8 with TRBJ2-7, with 7 bases matching TRBD1. Trimming took 5 bases from V and 6 from J; bases not matched to a gene: 10. This CDR3 has 14 amino acids. Germline CDR1 SGHVS, CDR2 FQNEAQ. The CDR3 is CASSPTGQVSEQYV. The CDR3 DNA sequence: TGTGCCAGCAGCCCTACCGGACAGGTTAGCGAGCAGTACGTC.

In its sample, this clonotype was seen a few times. This chain uses TRBV7-2 with TRBJ2-5; D possibly matches TRBD1 or TRBD2 (5 bases each). This CDR3 is 17 amino acids long. Looked up from germline, CDR1 is SGHTA and CDR2 is FQGNSA. V lost 3 bases and J 3 bases, leaving 20 bases between the germline ends. The CDR3 loop is CASSLGVLRGAKETQYF. CDR3 in DNA: TGTGCCAGCAGCTTGGGGGTTCTGAGGGGAGCAAAAGAGACCCAGTACTTC.

This clonotype appeared many times. V gene TRBV7-2 combines with J gene TRBJ2-3; D unclear. This CDR3 is built from 15 residues. The V gene's germline CDR1 is SGHTA and CDR2 FQGNSA. The V end lost 1 base, the J end lost 2 bases, and 10 bases lay between the germline ends. The CDR3 bases are TGTGCCAGCAGCTTAGGTCAGAGACTCACAGATACGCAGTATTTT. Amino acids: CASSLGQRLTDTQYF.

This clonotype was seen repeatedly, ten times or more. The chain employs TRBV12-3 or TRBV12-4 and TRBJ1-1; D is possibly TRBD1 (6 bases). This CDR3 is 14 amino acids long. The ends were cut back, 4 bases at V and 6 bases at J, with 15 bases in the middle. CDR3 in amino acids: CASSSTDRYAEAFF. CDR3 in DNA: TGTGCCAGCAGTTCCACCGACAGGTACGCTGAAGCTTTCTTT.

On this clonotype: This could be a read error, since a much larger clone is one nucleotide away. The conserved closing phenylalanine or tryptophan is absent in this CDR3, likely reflecting a read error. V gene TRBV7-6 combines with J gene TRBJ2-1; no reliable D call. The CDR3 length is 16 residues. CDR1 is SGHVS and CDR2 is FNYEAQ in the germline V gene. Trimming pared 0 bases from V and 0 bases from J, leaving 9 bases between. The CDR3 spells CASSLAPSSSYNEQFC. The CDR3 DNA reads as TGTGCCAGCAGCTTAGCGCCGTCCAGCTCCTACAATGAGCAGTTCTGC.

The chain recombines TRBV6-1 with TRBJ2-7, with a weak D call TRBD2 (6 bases). Germline values: CDR1 MNHNS, CDR2 SASEGT. V dropped 3 bases and J dropped 3 bases, with 18 bases sitting between them. The CDR3 spans 16 residues. The CDR3 region is CASSEGGLPAFYEQYF. Here the CDR3 DNA reads TGTGCCAGCAGTGAGGGGGGTCTCCCTGCTTTCTACGAGCAGTACTTC.

This clonotype was found many times. The chain links TRBV7-9 to TRBJ1-6, with D hard to call. The CDR3 has 17 residues. Trimming stripped 4 bases from V and 0 bases from J, with 13 bases between. Germline CDR1 reads SEHNR; CDR2 reads FQNEAQ (reference sequence). CDR3 loop: CASSSSTVTSYNSPLHF. In DNA form, the CDR3 reads TGTGCCAGCAGCTCTTCGACGGTTACCTCCTATAATTCACCCCTCCACTTT. Looking up the rest from reference TRBV7-9 and TRBJ1-6 gives the full variable domain: DTGVSQNPRHKITKRGQNVTFRCDPISEHNRLYWYRQTLGQGPEFLTYFQNEAQLEKSRLLSDRFSAERPKGSFSTLEIQRTEQGDSAMYLCASSSSTVTSYNSPLHFGNGTRLTVT.

This clonotype has a handful of counts. The rearrangement links TRBV7-9 to TRBJ2-5; TRBD1 agrees at 8 bases. CDR1 is SEHNR, CDR2 FQNEAQ, per germline (reference sequence). J lost 4 bases, V lost 4 bases, and 8 bases had no gene match. There are 15 residues in the CDR3. CDR3 sequence reads: CASSSRDRPGETQYF. The CDR3 region has the DNA TGTGCCAGCAGCTCCCGGGACAGGCCGGGAGAGACCCAGTACTTC.

This clonotype was seen only a few times. The gene calls are TRBV27 and TRBJ1-2; D gene uncertain. The CDR3 consists of 12 residues. Germline CDR1 MNHEY, CDR2 SMNVEV (reference sequence). V was pared by 4 bases and J by 7 bases, with 10 bases between. In DNA, the CDR3 is TGTGCCAGCAGTTCCCCGTTAGCTGGCTACACCTTC. Translating it yields CASSSPLAGYTF.

The V gene is TRBV20-1, the J gene TRBJ1-2, with 7 bases fitting TRBD1. Germline CDR1 and CDR2: DFQATT and SNEGSKA (reference sequence). J was trimmed by 2 bases and V by 6 bases; bases with no gene match: 6. The CDR3 is 13 residues long. CDR3 in DNA: TGCAGTGCCAGGGACAGCGTAAACTATGGCTACACCTTC. It encodes CSARDSVNYGYTF.

This chain links TRBV12-3 or TRBV12-4 with TRBJ2-2; no reliable D call. CDR3 length equals 14 residues. Trimming shortened V by 5 bases and J by 3 bases, and 10 bases separated the two germline ends. The CDR3 protein is CASSPTGHTGELFF. The CDR3 DNA reads TGTGCCAGCAGTCCTACTGGCCACACCGGGGAGCTGTTTTTT.

This clonotype showed up just a few times. This chain links TRBV7-2 with TRBJ2-7, with D uncertain. This CDR3 has 12 amino acids. Germline values: CDR1 SGHTA, CDR2 FQGNSA. V was pared by 3 bases and J by 4 bases, with 7 bases between. CDR3 nucleotides: TGTGCCAGCAGCTTTCCCCCTTACGAGCAGTACGTC. It specifies CASSFPPYEQYV.

A note on this clonotype: This may stem from a read error, because a much larger clone lies one nucleotide away. The CDR3 sequence is CTSSSRGGERSETQYF. CDR3 in DNA: TGTACCAGCAGCTCAAGGGGCGGGGAACGTTCAGAGACCCAGTACTTC. The rearrangement joins TRBV11-3 to TRBJ2-5; D possibly corresponds to TRBD2 (6 bases). Germline values: CDR1 SGHNT, CDR2 YENEEA. This CDR3 is built from 16 residues.

This clonotype has a count of ten or more. V and J are TRBV7-6 and TRBJ2-1; D is undetermined. The CDR3 has 18 amino acids. V lost 1 base, J lost 0 bases, and 16 bases lay in between. In germline, CDR1 is SGHVS, CDR2 FNYEAQ. The CDR3 DNA sequence: TGTGCCAGCAGCTTAGTAACTTCAGGCCAGAGCTCCTACAATGAGCAGTTCTTC. Translated: CASSLVTSGQSSYNEQFF.

The chain couples TRBV28 to TRBJ1-6; 8 bases fit TRBD1. This CDR3 is built from 14 residues. The junction had 4 bases not matched to a gene; V was cut back by 3 bases and J by 9 bases. CDR1 MDHEN and CDR2 SYDVKM come from the germline V gene. Here the CDR3 reads CASSFRGLSSPLHF. CDR3 DNA: TGTGCCAGCAGTTTCAGGGGGCTGAGTTCACCCCTCCACTTT.

The V call is TRBV14, the J call TRBJ2-1; D gene unclear. Germline V gives CDR1 SGHDN, CDR2 FVKESK. V was cut by 5 bases and J by 1 base, with 15 bases left in between. The CDR3 runs to 16 residues. The CDR3: CASSDRGGRSYNEQFF. CDR3 nucleotide sequence: TGTGCCAGCAGCGACCGAGGCGGCAGGTCCTACAATGAGCAGTTCTTC.

This chain joins TRBV7-9 and TRBJ2-7; 8 nucleotides agree with TRBD1. Trimming took 5 bases from V and 4 from J; bases not matched to a gene: 4. The CDR3 loop spans 13 amino acids. The germline V gene encodes CDR1 SEHNR and CDR2 FQNEAQ (reference sequence). The CDR3 nucleotides are TGTGCCAGCAGCGGTAGGACAGGGTACGAGCAGTACGTC. Protein sequence: CASSGRTGYEQYV.

This chain joins TRBV27 and TRBJ2-3; the D gene could be TRBD1 or TRBD2 (5 bases each). Trimming cost V 1 base and J 6 bases, with 14 bases left between them. The CDR3 extends over 15 amino acids. Germline V gives CDR1 MNHEY, CDR2 SMNVEV (reference sequence). CDR3 sequence reads: CASSLLRGGSDTQYF. The CDR3 region has the DNA TGTGCCAGCAGTTTATTACGGGGCGGGTCGGATACGCAGTATTTT.

The chain has TRBV6-2 or TRBV6-3 and TRBJ1-2; no clear D gene. The length of the CDR3 is 12 residues. Germline loops: CDR1 MNHEY, CDR2 SVGEGT. V lost 0 bases to trimming and J lost 8 bases, with 7 bases between them. The CDR3 here is CASSYSARGYTF. The CDR3 nucleotides are TGTGCCAGCAGTTACTCTGCCAGGGGCTACACCTTC.

J is TRBJ2-7 and V is TRBV5-4; D possibly corresponds to TRBD2 (5 bases). This CDR3 comprises 12 residues. Germline CDR1 is SGHNT and CDR2 is YYREEE (reference sequence). V shed 4 bases and J shed 5 bases, with 10 bases lying between them. The CDR3 nucleotides read TGTGCCAGCAGCGCCCTCGGGAACGAGCAGTACTTC. Its protein product is CASSALGNEQYF.

This clonotype was picked up a small number of times. V and J are TRBV12-3 or TRBV12-4 and TRBJ2-7; 8 bases are a match to TRBD2. The V segment lost 1 base and the J segment 5 bases; nucleotides outside the gene matches: 10. CDR3 length equals 16 residues. CDR3 bases: TGTGCCAGCAGTTTAGTTTCACTAGCGGATTTCCACGAGCAGTACTTC. This gives the protein CASSLVSLADFHEQYF.

The rearrangement uses TRBV2 and TRBJ1-4; 9 bases fit TRBD1. This CDR3 is 15 amino acids long. Germline V gene data show CDR1 as SNHLY and CDR2 as FYNNEI. V lost 6 bases and J lost 5; bases outside the gene matches: 7. CDR3 sequence (DNA): TGTGCCAGCAGCTTTATACAGGGGGCAAATGAAAAACTGTTTTTT. The encoded protein is CASSFIQGANEKLFF.